This TCR beta chain was recovered during a study of shared clonotypes between healthy human individuals. The protocol was immunoSEQ multiplex PCR, while the TCRdb copy is restricted to in-frame clones and leaves out a portion. In the table there are 950,000 to 1,100,000 clones, 65% to 75% of which are singletons. This sequence originates from a man between 18 and 35 years old in good health. What was sequenced was memory CD4+ T cells sorted from blood. The subset here: CD45RA-negative fraction.

The CDR3 protein is CASSVAYGTSGNTIYF. Here the CDR3 DNA reads TGTGCCAGCAGCGTAGCTTACGGTACTTCTGGAAACACCATATATTTT. The V and J genes are TRBV9 and TRBJ1-3; D gene unclear. Trimming took 0 bases from V and 1 from J, leaving 11 bases between them. CDR1 is SGDLS, CDR2 YYNGEE, per germline. CDR3 length equals 16 residues. Combining the CDR3 with reference TRBV9 and TRBJ1-3 gives the whole variable domain DSGVTQTPKHLITATGQRVTLRCSPRSGDLSVYWYQQSLDQGLQFLIQYYNGEERAKGNILERFSAQQFPDLHSELNLSSLELGDSALYFCASSVAYGTSGNTIYFGEGSWLTVV.